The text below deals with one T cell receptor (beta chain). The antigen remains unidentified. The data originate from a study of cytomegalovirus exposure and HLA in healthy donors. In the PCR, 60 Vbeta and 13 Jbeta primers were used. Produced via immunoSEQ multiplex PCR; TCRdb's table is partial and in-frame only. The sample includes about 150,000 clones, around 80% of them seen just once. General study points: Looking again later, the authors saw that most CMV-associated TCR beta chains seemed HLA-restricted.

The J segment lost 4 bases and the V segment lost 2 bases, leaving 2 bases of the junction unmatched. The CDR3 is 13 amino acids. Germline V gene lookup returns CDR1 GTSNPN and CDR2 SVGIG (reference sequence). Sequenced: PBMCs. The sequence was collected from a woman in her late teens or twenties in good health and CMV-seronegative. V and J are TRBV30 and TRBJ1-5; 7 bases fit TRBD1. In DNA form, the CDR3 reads TGTGCCTGGAGTCAACAGGGGAATCAGCCCCAGCATTTT. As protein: CAWSQQGNQPQHF.